The sequence of this T cell receptor beta chain was determined in a study of T cell repertoires in cytomegalovirus infection. Study-wide findings and caveats: Within the response measured ex vivo, HLA-C-restricted CMV-specific TCR beta clonotypes were dominant.

This clonotype was recorded many times. Antigen specificity is unknown. Germline V gene sequence: CDR1 SGHTA, CDR2 FQGNSA. V shed 1 base, J shed 5 bases, and the junction held 6 bases outside the gene matches. The length of the CDR3 is 17 residues. TCRdb fed the reads into MiXCR, producing one record per CDR3 protein. The sample yields roughly 150,000 distinct CDR3 sequences, over 30% seen once. V usage is TRBV7-2 and J usage is TRBJ2-5; 14 bases are a match to TRBD2. This TCR was sampled from a human donor in good health (CMV status not recorded). Some clones in this sample may be carry-over from other donors' samples. The sample consisted of CD8+ T cells from cultured PBMCs, taken from culture after CMV antigen stimulation. CDR3 in DNA: TGTGCCAGCAGCTTAGGGACTAGCGGGGGGTCAGGGGAGACCCAGTACTTC. It specifies CASSLGTSGGSGETQYF. Supplemented by reference TRBV7-2 and TRBJ2-5, the full variable domain reads GAGVSQSPSNKVTEKGKDVELRCDPISGHTALYWYRQSLGQGLEFLIYFQGNSAPDKSGLPSDRFSAERTGGSVSTLTIQRTQQEDSAVYLCASSLGTSGGSGETQYFGPGTRLLVL.